The 32 T cell receptor beta chains reported below all come from one sample, sequenced in a study of T cells in Graves' hyperthyroidism and ophthalmopathy. RNA transcripts served as the template for amplifying TCR beta CDR3 regions. First-round RT-PCR with HTBI primers amplified the TCR CDR3 region. TCRdb independently ran MiXCR on the multiplex PCR reads; one entry per CDR3 protein. The table shows a few hundred thousand distinct CDR3 sequences, with 20% to 25% occurring only once. Sequencing was carried out using blood. These receptors all stem from a woman aged 45-59 years with Graves' hyperthyroidism.

The chain joins TRBV28 to TRBJ1-3; a weak D match, TRBD1 (6 bases). Trimming cost V 5 bases and J 2 bases, with 10 bases left between them. Germline CDR1 reads MDHEN; CDR2 reads SYDVKM. CDR3 length: 14 residues. The CDR3 DNA reads TGTGCCAGCAGTGGGGCAGGGGCTGGAAACACCATATATTTT. The encoded protein is CASSGAGAGNTIYF.

A word on this clonotype: The junction departs from the called germline gene at one end, perhaps through a read error. The genes are TRBV20-1 and TRBJ2-1; D is unclear. The germline V gene encodes CDR1 DFQATT and CDR2 SNEGSKA (reference sequence). There are 14 residues in the CDR3. The CDR3 region has the DNA TGCAGTGCTAGAGGGACCACCTCCGACAATGAGCAGTTCTTC. Protein sequence: CSARGTTSDNEQFF.

The J gene is TRBJ2-7, the V gene TRBV7-8; no clear D gene. V lost 5 bases and J 3 bases, leaving 14 bases between the germline ends. Per germline, CDR1 SGHVS and CDR2 FQNEAQ. There are 14 residues in the CDR3. The CDR3, as DNA: TGTGCCAGCAGCCCAAGGGCGGCCAGCTACGAGCAGTACTTC. Its protein is CASSPRAASYEQYF.

This clonotype was recorded at least ten times. The chain carries TRBV3-1 and TRBJ1-3; D remains unclear. Germline-derived CDR1 and CDR2 are LGHDT and YNNKEL (reference sequence). Trimming removed 0 bases from V and 5 bases from J, with 5 bases in between. This CDR3 has 13 amino acids. The CDR3 loop is CASSQDARNTIYF. Written as DNA, the CDR3 is TGTGCCAGCAGCCAAGACGCAAGAAACACCATATATTTT.

In this sample, this clonotype turned up a few times. The chain carries TRBV4-2 and TRBJ1-2; D uncertain. The CDR3 is made up of 16 amino acids. Per germline, CDR1 LGHNA and CDR2 YNFKEQ. V gave up 0 bases and J gave up 8 bases, with 19 bases separating them. CDR3 DNA sequence: TGTGCCAGCAGCCAAGATGAGTTGGACTCATGGAGGGGCTACACCTTC. Its protein product is CASSQDELDSWRGYTF.

The chain joins TRBV2 to TRBJ2-7; TRBD2 might be the D (6 bases). Germline CDR1 SNHLY, CDR2 FYNNEI. V gave up 6 bases and J gave up 7 bases, with 10 bases separating them. The CDR3 spans 11 residues. CDR3 sequence (DNA): TGTGCCAGCAGGGAGGGGTGGGAGCAGTACTTC. It translates to CASREGWEQYF.

There are a few counts of this clonotype. The genes are TRBV19 and TRBJ1-1; no clear D gene. Between the trimmed V and J ends, which lost 6 bases and 1 base, there was a span of 12 bases. In germline, CDR1 is LNHDA, CDR2 SQIVND (reference sequence). The CDR3 loop spans 14 amino acids. CDR3 sequence (DNA): TGTGCCAGTAGCTATCGTCGAAGGAACACTGAAGCTTTCTTT. Translating gives CASSYRRRNTEAFF.

This chain links TRBV27 with TRBJ1-3; 8 bases agree with TRBD1. Germline assignment: CDR1 MNHEY and CDR2 SMNVEV (reference sequence). This CDR3 is built from 17 residues. J was trimmed by 2 bases and V by 4 bases; bases with no gene match: 10. The CDR3: CASSSLGRGLTGNTIYF. For the CDR3, the DNA is TGTGCCAGCAGTTCCCTGGGCAGGGGGCTAACTGGAAACACCATATATTTT.

This clonotype was recorded at least ten times. The chain has TRBV30 and TRBJ2-1; a weak D match, TRBD2 (5 bases). In germline, CDR1 is GTSNPN, CDR2 SVGIG (reference sequence). Trimming removed 2 bases at V and 0 bases at J, with 14 bases between. The CDR3 runs 16 residues. CDR3 in amino acids: CAWSRLASSSYNEQFF. The CDR3, as DNA: TGTGCCTGGAGTCGTCTAGCATCGAGCTCCTACAATGAGCAGTTCTTC.

This clonotype has more than one count but fewer than ten. The V call is TRBV6-1, the J call TRBJ2-6, with D unclear. Between the trimmed V and J ends, which lost 6 bases and 2 bases, there was a span of 11 bases. Germline V gene sequence: CDR1 MNHNS, CDR2 SASEGT. The CDR3 has 15 residues. The CDR3 loop reads CASSFHGTGANVLTF. The CDR3 DNA reads as TGTGCCAGCAGCTTTCATGGTACTGGGGCCAACGTCCTGACTTTC.

This clonotype was observed many times. This chain connects TRBV2 to TRBJ1-1; 7 bases line up with TRBD1. V dropped 8 bases and J dropped 1; count of bases not matched to a gene: 4. The CDR3 has 13 residues. CDR1 and CDR2 from the germline V gene are SNHLY and FYNNEI. The CDR3 nucleotides read TGTGCCAGCCTGGGACAGTCGAACACTGAAGCTTTCTTT. Residues: CASLGQSNTEAFF.

This clonotype was picked up many times. The CDR3: CASSVTGLAYSSSYNEQFF. CDR3 sequence (DNA): TGTGCCAGCAGCGTTACGGGACTAGCGTATTCGAGCTCCTACAATGAGCAGTTCTTC. V and J are TRBV11-2 and TRBJ2-1, with 10 nucleotides matching TRBD2. Trimming cost V 5 bases and J 0 bases; bases outside gene matches: 13. CDR3 length equals 19 residues. From germline, CDR1 is SGHAT and CDR2 FQNNGV.

This rearrangement joins TRBV20-1 to TRBJ2-5, with 9 nucleotides matching TRBD1. The CDR3 is 14 amino acids. With 3 bases clipped from V and 6 bases from J, the junction kept 8 bases outside the gene matches. Germline loops: CDR1 DFQATT, CDR2 SNEGSKA (reference sequence). The CDR3 DNA is TGCAGTGCTAGTTGGGACAGGGAGGGTAAGACCCAGTACTTC. Translated, it gives CSASWDREGKTQYF.

Worth noting for this clonotype: The junction and the germline gene differ at one end; a read error may be behind it. The chain joins TRBV4-2 to TRBJ1-1; tentatively, D is TRBD1 (6 bases). There are 12 residues in the CDR3. Germline CDR1 and CDR2: LGHNA and YNFKEQ. Here the CDR3 reads CASSQEGAEAFF. The CDR3 region has the DNA TGTGCCAGCAGCCAAGAGGGGGCTGAGGCTTTCTTT.

The V gene is TRBV6-1, the J gene TRBJ1-1; no definite D call. The V gene lost 6 bases and the J gene lost 4 bases, with 9 bases spanning the gap. CDR3 length: 12 amino acids. Germline CDR1 and CDR2: MNHNS and SASEGT. CDR3 coding DNA: TGTGCCAGCAGAAGGCCTTCCACTGAAGCTTTCTTT. This codes for CASRRPSTEAFF.

This clonotype was counted many times. V is TRBV15 and J is TRBJ1-2; D ambiguous. CDR1 LNHNV and CDR2 YYDKDF come from the germline V gene (reference sequence). Trimming cost V 3 bases and J 4 bases, with 12 bases left between them. The CDR3 covers 14 residues. The CDR3 bases are TGTGCCACCAGCAGGAGCTCCCGCCTCTATGGCTACACCTTC. Its translation: CATSRSSRLYGYTF.

This clonotype came up many times. The rearrangement uses TRBV12-3 or TRBV12-4 and TRBJ1-2, with D possibly TRBD1 on 6 matching bases. Trimming pared 6 bases from V and 4 bases from J, leaving 15 bases between. The CDR3 runs 14 residues. As DNA, the CDR3 is TGTGCCAGCAGCCTCACCGGGACAAGCTATGGCTACACCTTC. Translating it yields CASSLTGTSYGYTF.

The chain combines TRBV11-3 with TRBJ2-6; 8 bases align to TRBD1. V lost 5 bases and J lost 0; bases outside the gene matches: 6. The CDR3 runs 17 residues. CDR1 is SGHNT, CDR2 YENEEA, per germline. CDR3 in DNA: TGTGCCAGCAGCCAGCAGGGGGCTAGCTCTGGGGCCAACGTCCTGACTTTC. It translates to CASSQQGASSGANVLTF.

This CDR3 is CASSSSTNLRTVYGYTF. The CDR3 coding sequence is TGTGCCAGCAGTTCATCTACGAACCTTCGGACGGTCTATGGCTACACCTTC. The J gene is TRBJ1-2, the V gene TRBV11-3; no clear D. V was pared by 6 bases and J by 4 bases, with 24 bases between. The CDR3 loop spans 17 amino acids. The germline V gene has CDR1 SGHNT and CDR2 YENEEA.

This clonotype was seen at least ten times. V is TRBV27 and J is TRBJ2-7; possible D gene TRBD1, 6 bases. This CDR3 has 15 residues. Trimming pared 5 bases from V and 3 bases from J, leaving 17 bases between. Germline V gene sequence: CDR1 MNHEY, CDR2 SMNVEV (reference sequence). The CDR3 spells CASSRLGGVDYEQYF. CDR3 DNA sequence: TGTGCCAGCAGTCGCCTAGGGGGTGTGGACTACGAGCAGTACTTC.

In this sample, this clonotype turned up many times. The J gene is TRBJ2-7, the V gene TRBV28; TRBD2 aligns across 7 bases. Germline CDR1 is MDHEN and CDR2 is SYDVKM. J was trimmed by 3 bases and V by 6 bases; bases with no gene match: 5. The CDR3 runs to 13 residues. The CDR3 protein is CASSRSGIYEQYF. The CDR3 DNA sequence: TGTGCCAGCAGCCGAAGCGGGATCTACGAGCAGTACTTC.

This clonotype appeared a few times. The J gene is TRBJ2-2, the V gene TRBV15; D unresolved. Per the germline V gene, CDR1 is LNHNV and CDR2 is YYDKDF (reference sequence). The CDR3 covers 15 residues. V was pared by 0 bases and J by 1 base, with 6 bases between. In nucleotides, the CDR3 is TGTGCCACCAGCAGAGATCCGATGAACACCGGGGAGCTGTTTTTT. Translation: CATSRDPMNTGELFF. Drawing the rest from reference TRBV15 and TRBJ2-2, the complete variable domain is DAMVIQNPRYQVTQFGKPVTLSCSQTLNHNVMYWYQQKSSQAPKLLFHYYDKDFNNEADTPDNFQSRRPNTSFCFLDIRSPGLGDTAMYLCATSRDPMNTGELFFGEGSRLTVL.

Many counts were recorded for this clonotype. The chain joins TRBV27 to TRBJ2-7, with a possible D match to TRBD1 (6 bases). Between the trimmed V and J ends, which lost 1 base and 6 bases, there was a span of 16 bases. Germline CDR1 is MNHEY and CDR2 is SMNVEV (reference sequence). The CDR3 length is 15 residues. The CDR3 region is CASSLYGTTNPEQYF. CDR3 nucleotide sequence: TGTGCCAGCAGTTTATATGGGACAACAAACCCCGAGCAGTACTTC.

This clonotype was picked up many times. The genes are TRBV3-1 and TRBJ2-7, with 11 bases that match TRBD2. The CDR3 covers 15 residues. V lost 2 bases and J lost 3; bases outside the gene matches: 3. Per germline, CDR1 LGHDT and CDR2 YNNKEL (reference sequence). CDR3 residues: CASSQSGTSGYEQYF. The DNA of the CDR3 is TGTGCCAGCAGCCAATCCGGGACTAGCGGCTACGAGCAGTACTTC.

This clonotype was detected ten times or more. V usage is TRBV6-2 or TRBV6-3 and J usage is TRBJ1-1; 8 nucleotides agree with TRBD1. V shed 6 bases, J shed 5 bases, and the junction held 8 bases outside the gene matches. Germline V gene lookup returns CDR1 MNHEY and CDR2 SVGEGT. The CDR3 extends over 14 amino acids. CDR3 residues: CASSHGQGGTEAFF. In DNA form, the CDR3 reads TGTGCCAGCAGCCACGGACAGGGCGGGACTGAAGCTTTCTTT.

This clonotype has ten or more counts. The chain combines TRBV20-1 with TRBJ2-5; either TRBD1 or TRBD2 may supply D (6 bases each). The germline V and J ends were trimmed by 3 bases and 5 bases, with 22 bases remaining between them. The germline CDR1 and CDR2 sequences are DFQATT and SNEGSKA (reference sequence). This CDR3 contains 16 residues. For the CDR3, the DNA is TGCAGTGCTAGCTCTAGGGGGGAAAGCGTTGTGGAGACCCAGTACTTC. Translating gives CSASSRGESVVETQYF.

This clonotype was detected a few times. CDR3 bases: TGCGCCAGCAGACGTCTCCAGGGACAGAGCTCCTACGAGCAGTACTTC. Protein sequence: CASRRLQGQSSYEQYF. This chain uses TRBV5-1 with TRBJ2-7, with 7 bases identical to TRBD1. J lost 0 bases, V lost 5 bases, and 11 bases had no gene match. Germline V gives CDR1 SGHRS, CDR2 YFSETQ. This CDR3 region has 16 residues. The variable domain in full, with the rest retrieved from reference TRBV5-1 and TRBJ2-7, is KAGVTQTPRYLIKTRGQQVTLSCSPISGHRSVSWYQQTPGQGLQFLFEYFSETQRNKGNFPGRFSGRQFSNSRSEMNVSTLELGDSALYLCASRRLQGQSSYEQYFGPGTRLTVT.

The chain links TRBV2 to TRBJ2-2; TRBD1 agrees at 8 bases. CDR1 and CDR2 from the germline V gene are SNHLY and FYNNEI. The CDR3 runs to 16 residues. Trimming took 6 bases from V and 4 from J; bases not matched to a gene: 10. The CDR3 protein is CASSLLGTGVTGELFF. The DNA of the CDR3 is TGTGCCAGCAGCCTTCTCGGGACAGGAGTCACCGGGGAGCTGTTTTTT.

This clonotype was recorded many times. V usage is TRBV20-1 and J usage is TRBJ2-3, with TRBD2 as a possible D gene (6 bases). CDR1 and CDR2 from the germline V gene are DFQATT and SNEGSKA (reference sequence). The CDR3 has 15 amino acids. The V and J ends lost 2 bases and 4 bases respectively, with 16 bases between them. CDR3: CSARLGGALPDTQYF. CDR3 coding DNA: TGCAGTGCTAGATTGGGCGGGGCCCTCCCAGATACGCAGTATTTT.

This clonotype showed up many times. This rearrangement joins TRBV10-3 to TRBJ1-5; the D is unclear. From germline, CDR1 is ENHRY and CDR2 SYGVKD. The CDR3 covers 13 residues. The germline V and J ends were trimmed by 6 bases and 4 bases, with 10 bases remaining between them. CDR3 region: CAIRTDQNQPQHF. The CDR3 region has the DNA TGTGCCATCAGGACCGACCAAAATCAGCCCCAGCATTTT.

This clonotype was observed at least ten times. This rearrangement joins TRBV20-1 to TRBJ2-7; 9 nucleotides agree with TRBD2. Germline trimming cut 0 bases from V and 0 bases from J; bases unmatched to any gene: 6. This CDR3 is 16 amino acids long. CDR1 and CDR2 (germline): DFQATT, SNEGSKA (reference sequence). The CDR3: CSARDAGGVRSYEQYF. For the CDR3, the DNA is TGCAGTGCTAGAGACGCGGGGGGGGTCCGCTCCTACGAGCAGTACTTC.

The chain employs TRBV7-9 and TRBJ2-1; the D call may be TRBD1 or TRBD2 (5 bases each). CDR3 length: 16 amino acids. Germline V gene lookup returns CDR1 SEHNR and CDR2 FQNEAQ (reference sequence). V gave up 5 bases and J gave up 8 bases, with 22 bases separating them. In nucleotides, the CDR3 is TGTGCCAGCAGCCCTGGGTTCCGGGACCCCGCGGATGAGCAGTTCTTC. Translated: CASSPGFRDPADEQFF.